What follows is one T cell receptor beta chain and its context. The sample is drawn from a study of technical replicates of blood from several donors. TCRdb keeps only in-frame clones here, not all; method: immunoSEQ multiplex PCR. The sample lists some 80,000 clones; approximately 94% were seen once. This CDR3 contains 15 residues. Germline-derived CDR1 and CDR2 are SGHRS and YFSETQ. V lost 5 bases and J 0 bases, leaving 13 bases between the germline ends. Sequencing input: T cells isolated from PBMCs. The chain employs TRBV5-1 and TRBJ2-3; a weak D match, TRBD2 (5 bases). The receptor was derived from a human donor in good health. The CDR3: CASSVSGTSTDTQYF. The DNA of the CDR3 is TGCGCCAGCAGTGTAAGCGGCACTAGCACAGATACGCAGTATTTT.